What follows is one TCR beta chain and its context. The CDR3 is 14 residues long. From germline, CDR1 is MDHEN and CDR2 SYDVKM. V was pared by 3 bases and J by 0 bases, with 8 bases between. These data come from a study of T cell changes during pregnancy in multiple sclerosis. Sequenced by immunoSEQ multiplex PCR; TCRdb stores in-frame clones only, minus some. The data show about 36,000 clones, about 88% seen once. Sequenced here: CD8+ T cells from peripheral blood mononuclear cells, sampled in the third trimester of pregnancy. V is TRBV28 and J is TRBJ1-1; D remains unclear. The receptor's source is a female donor with multiple sclerosis, enrolled in a pregnancy study. The CDR3 is CASSFPGLNTEAFF. As DNA, the CDR3 is TGTGCCAGCAGTTTTCCGGGGTTGAACACTGAAGCTTTCTTT.